One sample yielded the 7 T cell receptor beta chains listed below, sequenced in a study of blood T cell repertoires in COVID-19. Sequenced by immunoSEQ multiplex PCR; TCRdb stores in-frame clones only, minus some. The table records tens of thousands of clones, roughly 80% of them present only once. Sequencing was carried out using peripheral blood. These receptors came from a human donor in a cohort sampled during active COVID-19.

The V and J genes are TRBV15 and TRBJ2-2; 7 positions agree with TRBD1. This CDR3 region has 16 residues. CDR1 is LNHNV, CDR2 YYDKDF, per germline (reference sequence). V lost 0 bases, J lost 6 bases, and 7 bases stayed unmatched. The CDR3 sequence: CATSREGRGWSGELFF. As DNA, the CDR3 is TGTGCCACCAGCAGAGAGGGCAGGGGGTGGTCCGGGGAGCTGTTTTTT. The complete variable domain, with remaining parts taken from reference TRBV15 and TRBJ2-2, reads DAMVIQNPRYQVTQFGKPVTLSCSQTLNHNVMYWYQQKSSQAPKLLFHYYDKDFNNEADTPDNFQSRRPNTSFCFLDIRSPGLGDTAMYLCATSREGRGWSGELFFGEGSRLTVL.

The V and J genes are TRBV2 and TRBJ2-3; perhaps TRBD2 as D (5 bases). The CDR3 has 14 residues. The V end was cut by 8 bases, the J end by 2 bases, with 14 bases between. Germline values: CDR1 SNHLY, CDR2 FYNNEI. The CDR3 DNA reads as TGTGCCAGCGGCCGGGATAGGTACACAGATACGCAGTATTTT. This encodes CASGRDRYTDTQYF. The full variable domain, completed using reference TRBV2 and TRBJ2-3, is EPEVTQTPSHQVTQMGQEVILRCVPISNHLYFYWYRQILGQKVEFLVSFYNNEISEKSEIFDDQFSVERPDGSNFTLKIRSTKLEDSAMYFCASGRDRYTDTQYFGPGTRLTVL.

At least ten counts were recorded for this clone. This sequence joins TRBV7-2 and TRBJ2-7, with TRBD2 matching over 7 bases. The CDR3 extends over 16 amino acids. The V gene's germline CDR1 is SGHTA and CDR2 FQGNSA. The V segment lost 5 bases and the J segment 0 bases; nucleotides outside the gene matches: 10. CDR3 nucleotides: TGTGCCAGCAGCCAAAGCGGGAACCCGACCTCCTACGAGCAGTACTTC. Its translation: CASSQSGNPTSYEQYF.

The chain uses TRBV14 and TRBJ2-1, with TRBD2 identical over 10 bases. The CDR3 runs to 15 residues. Unmatched junction bases numbered 6, after V lost 4 bases and J lost 6 bases. CDR1 is SGHDN, CDR2 FVKESK, per germline. CDR3 in amino acids: CASSRLGLASNEQFF. CDR3 sequence (DNA): TGTGCCAGCAGCCGTCTGGGACTAGCGAGCAATGAGCAGTTCTTC.

The J gene is TRBJ2-1, the V gene TRBV5-5, with D perhaps matching TRBD1 (6 bases). Looked up from germline, CDR1 is SGHKS and CDR2 is YYEKEE (reference sequence). The CDR3 runs 13 residues. Deletions cut 4 bases from V and 4 bases from J, with 9 bases between. CDR3 amino acids: CASSQGQYNEQFF. The CDR3 coding sequence is TGTGCCAGCAGCCAAGGACAGTACAATGAGCAGTTCTTC.

The chain couples TRBV27 to TRBJ2-6; 7 nucleotides agree with TRBD2. Germline CDR1 is MNHEY and CDR2 is SMNVEV (reference sequence). Trimming took 6 bases from V and 6 from J; bases not matched to a gene: 2. The CDR3 is 13 amino acids. The CDR3 here is CASSREEANVLTF. As DNA, the CDR3 is TGTGCCAGCAGCCGGGAGGAGGCCAACGTCCTGACTTTC.

The V call is TRBV3-1 (or the pseudogene TRBV3-2), the J call TRBJ2-7; tentative D call: TRBD2 (6 bases). Germline loops: CDR1 LGHDT, CDR2 YNNKEL (reference sequence). The CDR3 is made up of 14 amino acids. The V gene lost 1 base and the J gene lost 6 bases, with 13 bases spanning the gap. This CDR3 reads CASSQGILASEQYF. In DNA form, the CDR3 reads TGTGCCAGCAGCCAAGGTATTCTAGCGAGCGAGCAGTACTTC.